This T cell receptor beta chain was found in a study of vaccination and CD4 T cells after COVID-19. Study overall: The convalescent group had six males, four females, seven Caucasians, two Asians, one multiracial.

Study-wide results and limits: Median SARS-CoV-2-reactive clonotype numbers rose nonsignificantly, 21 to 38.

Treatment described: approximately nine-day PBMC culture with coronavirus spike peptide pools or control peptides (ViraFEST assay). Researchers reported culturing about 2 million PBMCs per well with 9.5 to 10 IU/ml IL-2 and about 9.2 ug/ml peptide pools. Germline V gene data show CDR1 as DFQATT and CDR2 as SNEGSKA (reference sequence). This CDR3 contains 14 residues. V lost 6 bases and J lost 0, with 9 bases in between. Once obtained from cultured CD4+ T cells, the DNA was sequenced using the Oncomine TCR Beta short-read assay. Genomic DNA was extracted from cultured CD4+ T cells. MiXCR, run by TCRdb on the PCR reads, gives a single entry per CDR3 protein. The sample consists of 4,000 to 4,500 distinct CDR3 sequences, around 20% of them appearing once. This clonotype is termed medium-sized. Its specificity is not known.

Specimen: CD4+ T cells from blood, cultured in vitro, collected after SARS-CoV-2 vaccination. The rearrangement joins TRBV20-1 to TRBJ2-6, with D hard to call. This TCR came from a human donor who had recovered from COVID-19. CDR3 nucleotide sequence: TGCAGTGCGCCGGCAGTCTCTGGGGCCAACGTCCTGACTTTC. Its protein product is CSAPAVSGANVLTF.